The clone carrying this T cell receptor beta chain was recorded at least ten times. What it binds is unknown. A universal primer site was incorporated via template switching, and the cDNA contained unique molecular identifiers. MiXCR, run by TCRdb on the 5' RACE reads, gives a single entry per CDR3 protein. In the table there are around 200,000 distinct CDR3 sequences, approximately 9% of which are singletons. The source of the sample is a study of identical twins. Donors were all healthy Caucasians. The V and J ends lost 6 bases and 2 bases, in that order; junction bases with no gene match: 10. Per germline, CDR1 SGDLS and CDR2 YYNGEE. The CDR3 spans 15 residues. Notes on the study in general: The presence of invariant MAIT and iNKT cells could partly confound analyses of zero-insertion sequences. There were fewer insertions in abundant cord blood beta clonotypes, but memory repertoires showed no such pattern.

This rearrangement joins TRBV9 to TRBJ1-2, with 7 bases fitting TRBD1. The sample taken for sequencing was memory (CD45RO+) T cells sorted from blood. This sequence originates from a woman aged 18-29 years in good health. The CDR3 DNA follows: TGTGCCAGCACCCCCCAGACAGGGTCCAACTATGGCTACACCTTC. Its protein product is CASTPQTGSNYGYTF.